Given below is one T cell receptor (beta chain) in context. This sample was taken from a study of T cell responses to AZD1222 COVID-19 vaccine. The CDR3 contains 16 residues. CDR1 is LNHNV and CDR2 is YYDKDF in the germline V gene (reference sequence). V was shortened by 1 base and J by 2 bases, with 13 bases between the two germline ends. Pooled together were second doses at about 4 or about 12 weeks. TCRdb's copy holds only in-frame clones and misses some; the assay was immunoSEQ multiplex PCR. The top ten hold approximately 8% of the sample, which has nearly 110,000 clones, less than 95% seen once.

The sequence derives from an adult who received the AZD1222 COVID-19 vaccine. The chain is built from TRBV15 and TRBJ2-3; the D gene is possibly TRBD1 (5 bases). The specimen comprised peripheral blood, sampled 28 days after the second AZD1222 dose. The DNA of the CDR3 is TGTGCCACCAGCAGAGGAAGACAGAGTCACACAGATACGCAGTATTTT. It is translated as CATSRGRQSHTDTQYF.